The 3 T cell receptor beta chains given below trace back to one sample, sequenced in a study of Tregs in tolerant kidney transplant recipients. Sequencing was performed with immunoSEQ multiplex PCR; in TCRdb, only in-frame clones are kept and a portion is missing. Seen here are over 50,000 clones, approximately 85% observed once, and the top ten hold roughly 2%. Sequences were derived from Tregs from blood, sampled before the transplant. All receptors derive from a human donor who received a combined kidney and bone marrow transplant.

The V and J genes are TRBV5-4 and TRBJ2-6; possibly TRBD2 for D (5 bases). Trimming left V 0 bases short and J 1 base short, with 14 bases between. This CDR3 spans 18 amino acids. Per the germline V gene, CDR1 is SGHNT and CDR2 is YYREEE (reference sequence). The DNA of the CDR3 is TGTGCCAGCAGCTTGGGACCGTTCCGAGGGTCTGGGGCCAACGTCCTGACTTTC. Protein sequence: CASSLGPFRGSGANVLTF.

The chain uses TRBV5-6 and TRBJ1-2; TRBD1 agrees at 11 bases. The CDR3 is 19 residues long. Trimming at V came to 4 bases and at J to 1 base, leaving 15 bases not matched to a gene. The V gene's germline CDR1 is SGHDT and CDR2 YYEEEE. CDR3 sequence: CASSIGRRDRGRSNYGYTF. The CDR3 DNA reads TGTGCCAGCAGCATTGGACGCCGGGACAGGGGGAGGAGTAACTATGGCTACACCTTC.

The chain is built from TRBV7-4 and TRBJ2-7; 11 bases match TRBD1. The CDR3 loop spans 14 amino acids. In germline, CDR1 is SGHVT, CDR2 SQSDAQ. V gave up 1 base and J gave up 4 bases; unmatched junction bases: 0. The CDR3 loop is CASSLGDRGYEQYF. CDR3 nucleotides: TGTGCCAGCAGCTTAGGGGACAGGGGGTACGAGCAGTACTTC.